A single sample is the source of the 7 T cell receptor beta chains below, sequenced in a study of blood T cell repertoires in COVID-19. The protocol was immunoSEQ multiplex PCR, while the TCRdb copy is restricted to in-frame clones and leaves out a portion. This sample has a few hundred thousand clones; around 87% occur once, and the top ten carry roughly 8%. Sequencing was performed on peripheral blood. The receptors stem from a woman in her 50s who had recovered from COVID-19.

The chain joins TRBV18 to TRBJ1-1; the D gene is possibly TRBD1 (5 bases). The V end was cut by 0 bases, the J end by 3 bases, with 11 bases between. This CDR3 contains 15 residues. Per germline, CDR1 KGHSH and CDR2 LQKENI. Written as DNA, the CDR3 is TGTGCCAGCTCACCACCGAACGGGGGAGACACTGAAGCTTTCTTT. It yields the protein CASSPPNGGDTEAFF.

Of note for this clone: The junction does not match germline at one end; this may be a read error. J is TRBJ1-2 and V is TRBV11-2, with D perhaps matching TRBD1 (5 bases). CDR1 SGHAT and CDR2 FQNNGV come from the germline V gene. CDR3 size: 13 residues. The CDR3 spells CASSVDRNYGYTF. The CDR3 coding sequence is TGTGCCAGCAGCGTAGACAGAAACTATGGCTACACCTTC.

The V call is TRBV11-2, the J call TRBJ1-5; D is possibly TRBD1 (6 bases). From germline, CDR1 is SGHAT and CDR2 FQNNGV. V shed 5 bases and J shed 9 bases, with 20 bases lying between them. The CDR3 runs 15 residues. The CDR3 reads CASSAKIEQGTPQHF. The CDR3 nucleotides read TGTGCCAGCAGCGCGAAGATTGAACAGGGAACGCCCCAGCATTTT.

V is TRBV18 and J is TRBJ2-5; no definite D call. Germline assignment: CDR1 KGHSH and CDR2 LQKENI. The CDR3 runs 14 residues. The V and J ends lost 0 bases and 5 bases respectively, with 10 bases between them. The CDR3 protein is CASSPPVARETQYF. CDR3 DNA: TGTGCCAGCTCACCACCGGTCGCCAGGGAGACCCAGTACTTC.

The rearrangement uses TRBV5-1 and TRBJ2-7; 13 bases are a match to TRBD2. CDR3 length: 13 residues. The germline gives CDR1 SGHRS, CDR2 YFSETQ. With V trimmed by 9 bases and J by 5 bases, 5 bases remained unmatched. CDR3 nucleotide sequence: TGCGCCACTTCGACTAGCGGGAGGAACGAGCAGTACTTC. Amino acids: CATSTSGRNEQYF.

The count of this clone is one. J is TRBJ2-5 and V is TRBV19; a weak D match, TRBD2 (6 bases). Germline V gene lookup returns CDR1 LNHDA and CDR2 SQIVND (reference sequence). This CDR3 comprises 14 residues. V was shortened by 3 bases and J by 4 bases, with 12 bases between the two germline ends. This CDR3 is CASSMNAGRETQYF. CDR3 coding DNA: TGTGCCAGTAGTATGAACGCGGGGCGAGAGACCCAGTACTTC. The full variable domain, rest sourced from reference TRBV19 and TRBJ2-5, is DGGITQSPKYLFRKEGQNVTLSCEQNLNHDAMYWYRQDPGQGLRLIYYSQIVNDFQKGDIAEGYSVSREKKESFPLTVTSAQKNPTAFYLCASSMNAGRETQYFGPGTRLLVL.

CDR3 loop: CASSQEVRQQGQPQHF. For the CDR3, the DNA is TGCGCCAGCAGCCAAGAAGTGAGACAGCAAGGTCAGCCCCAGCATTTT. The chain recombines TRBV4-3 with TRBJ1-5; tentative D call: TRBD1 (5 bases). In germline, CDR1 is LGHNA, CDR2 YSLEER. V lost 0 bases, J lost 6 bases, and 15 bases lay in between. This CDR3 spans 16 amino acids.